The source of this TCR beta chain is a study of CD8 T cells in Susac syndrome. Study results and limitations: It was acknowledged by the study that relatively few individuals were included in its TCR sequencing and HLA analysis.

It was with random hexamers that about 0.45 to 1 ug RNA was reverse transcribed. TCR beta CDR3 was amplified by immunoSEQ covering 54 Vbeta and 13 Jbeta. MiXCR was run by TCRdb on the immunoSEQ multiplex PCR reads, yielding one entry per CDR3 protein. The profile shows around 270,000 distinct CDR3 sequences, roughly 85% of them singletons. A word on this clonotype: Its antigen is undetermined.

TCR beta was sequenced from blood CD8+ and CD4+ T cells. TEMRA cells underwent FACS enrichment and CD8+ and CD4+ T cells underwent negative isolation. Losses at the gene ends were 2 bases for V and 2 bases for J; bases not matched to a gene: 19. This CDR3 is 20 amino acids long. The germline V gene has CDR1 GTSNPN and CDR2 SVGIG (reference sequence). The clonotype was recovered from a human donor with multiple sclerosis. The material sequenced was CD8+ T cells from PBMCs. V usage is TRBV30 and J usage is TRBJ2-7; 12 bases map to TRBD2. CDR3 bases: TGTGCCTGGAGTCTCACTAGGAGGCGGACTAGCGGGAAACCTGCCTACGAGCAGTACTTC. This translates into CAWSLTRRRTSGKPAYEQYF.